Shown below are 24 T cell receptor beta chains from a single sample sequenced in a study of T cells in Graves' hyperthyroidism and ophthalmopathy. Amplification of TCR beta CDR3 regions used RNA as the template. During a first-round RT-PCR of the TCR CDR3, the HTBI primer set was used. Using its own MiXCR run on the multiplex PCR reads, TCRdb lists one record per CDR3 protein. The table has around 580,000 distinct CDR3 sequences, around 46% seen once. Sequenced sample: peripheral blood or thyroid tissue (not recorded which). The receptor set was obtained from a woman between 18 and 30 years old with Graves' hyperthyroidism.

Details on this clonotype: Its ends do not fully match the called genes, so a read error is possible. V usage is TRBV2 and J usage is TRBJ1-3, with D maybe TRBD1 (6 bases). Germline V gene data show CDR1 as SNHLY and CDR2 as FYNNEI. The CDR3 is made up of 15 amino acids. CDR3 DNA: TGTGCCAGCAGGATGACAGGAGGCTCTGGAAGCACCATATATTTT. The encoded protein is CASRMTGGSGSTIYF.

This clonotype was observed once. A much larger clone sits a single nucleotide away, making a read error possible. The chain employs TRBV2 and TRBJ2-2; the D gene is possibly TRBD2 (6 bases). This CDR3 spans 15 amino acids. Deletions cut 7 bases from V and 6 bases from J, with 18 bases between. The V gene's germline CDR1 is SNHLY and CDR2 FYNNEI. DNA for the CDR3: TGTGCCAGCAAAGACAGAGGAGGGCGCCCCGGGGAGCTGTTTTTT. Amino acids: CASKDRGGRPGELFF.

This clonotype turned up a few times. This chain links TRBV18 with TRBJ2-5; D gene uncertain. The CDR3 runs 13 residues. Germline CDR1 KGHSH, CDR2 LQKENI. The V gene lost 2 bases and the J gene lost 5 bases, with 9 bases spanning the gap. This chain's CDR3 is CASSPLQHETQYF. The CDR3 nucleotides are TGTGCCAGCTCACCATTACAGCACGAGACCCAGTACTTC.

The rearrangement uses TRBV7-9 and TRBJ2-2; TRBD2 matches at 8 bases. V shed 4 bases and J 9 bases; nucleotides not matched to a gene: 4. Germline CDR1 reads SEHNR; CDR2 reads FQNEAQ (reference sequence). This CDR3 is 13 amino acids long. The CDR3 protein is CASSSGGTWELFF. In nucleotides, the CDR3 is TGTGCCAGCAGCTCGGGGGGGACCTGGGAGCTGTTTTTT. The variable domain in full, with the rest retrieved from reference TRBV7-9 and TRBJ2-2, is DTGVSQNPRHKITKRGQNVTFRCDPISEHNRLYWYRQTLGQGPEFLTYFQNEAQLEKSRLLSDRFSAERPKGSFSTLEIQRTEQGDSAMYLCASSSGGTWELFFGEGSRLTVL.

At least ten counts were recorded for this clonotype. The V gene is TRBV6-5, the J gene TRBJ1-2; weak D call: TRBD1 (6 bases). The CDR3 consists of 16 residues. Germline V CDR1 and CDR2: MNHEY, SVGAGI. The V end was cut by 0 bases, the J end by 1 base, with 12 bases between. For the CDR3, the DNA is TGTGCCAGCAGTTACTCCGGGGGGGGCGATAACTATGGCTACACCTTC. It is translated as CASSYSGGGDNYGYTF.

This rearrangement joins TRBV12-5 to TRBJ2-2, with 8 bases identical to TRBD1. CDR3 length: 15 residues. Unmatched junction bases numbered 8, after V lost 5 bases and J lost 6 bases. Per germline, CDR1 LGHNT and CDR2 FRNRAP. In DNA form, the CDR3 reads TGTGCTAGTGGTCTAGGGACAGGTGATCCCGGGGAGCTGTTTTTT. This codes for CASGLGTGDPGELFF.

The chain employs TRBV29-1 and TRBJ1-1; the match to TRBD1 covers 7 bases. The trim removed 2 bases at V and 3 bases at J, leaving 3 bases unmatched. The CDR3 has 13 residues. Looked up from germline, CDR1 is SQVTM and CDR2 is ANQGSEA. The CDR3 nucleotides are TGCAGCGTTGAACCAGACAGGGACACTGAAGCTTTCTTT. Its translation: CSVEPDRDTEAFF. The entire variable domain, with the rest obtained from reference TRBV29-1 and TRBJ1-1, is as follows: SAVISQKPSRDICQRGTSLTIQCQVDSQVTMMFWYRQQPGQSLTLIATANQGSEATYESGFVIDKFPISRPNLTFSTLTVSNMSPEDSSIYLCSVEPDRDTEAFFGQGTRLTVV.

This chain joins TRBV6-4 and TRBJ1-3; D remains unclear. The V gene's germline CDR1 is MRHNA and CDR2 SNTAGT. The V gene lost 0 bases and the J gene lost 1 base, with 10 bases spanning the gap. The CDR3 has 16 residues. In nucleotides, the CDR3 is TGTGCCAGCAGTGACTCTTGGATCCCATCTGGAAACACCATATATTTT. This translates into CASSDSWIPSGNTIYF.

The CDR3 reads CASSRQGGASQETQYF. CDR3 sequence (DNA): TGTGCCAGTAGTCGACAGGGAGGAGCTTCCCAAGAGACCCAGTACTTC. This chain links TRBV19 with TRBJ2-5; D is perhaps TRBD1 (7 bases). Germline V gives CDR1 LNHDA, CDR2 SQIVND (reference sequence). The CDR3 length is 16 residues. The germline V and J ends were trimmed by 5 bases and 1 base, with 17 bases remaining between them.

The chain has TRBV29-1 and TRBJ2-5; D may be TRBD2 (6 bases). Looked up from germline, CDR1 is SQVTM and CDR2 is ANQGSEA. Trimming stripped 1 base from V and 9 bases from J, with 18 bases between. CDR3 length equals 14 residues. The DNA of the CDR3 is TGCAGCGTTGAAGGGACGGGATCGGGGGAGGCCCAGTACTTC. Translating it yields CSVEGTGSGEAQYF.

This clonotype came up many times. The chain is built from TRBV20-1 and TRBJ1-2, with D unresolved. CDR1 DFQATT and CDR2 SNEGSKA come from the germline V gene (reference sequence). Trimming stripped 3 bases from V and 2 bases from J, with 13 bases between. This CDR3 is built from 14 residues. In nucleotides, the CDR3 is TGCAGTGCTAGTGCGCCGGTACAAAACTATGGCTACACCTTC. Residues: CSASAPVQNYGYTF.

This chain connects TRBV29-1 to TRBJ2-7, with D possibly TRBD2 on 6 matching bases. The CDR3 spans 11 residues. Germline CDR1 is SQVTM and CDR2 is ANQGSEA. Trimming took 5 bases from V and 6 from J, leaving 11 bases between them. As DNA, the CDR3 is TGCAGCGTTTCGGGAGAAGGCGAGCAGTACTTC. It translates to CSVSGEGEQYF.

The CDR3 is CASLWTLQETQYF. Written as DNA, the CDR3 is TGCGCCAGCTTATGGACTTTACAAGAGACCCAGTACTTC. This chain links TRBV5-1 with TRBJ2-5, with D tentatively TRBD2 (5 bases). The CDR3 covers 13 residues. Germline loops: CDR1 SGHRS, CDR2 YFSETQ. Trimming removed 7 bases at V and 2 bases at J, with 12 bases between. Full variable domain (remainder filled in from reference TRBV5-1 and TRBJ2-5): KAGVTQTPRYLIKTRGQQVTLSCSPISGHRSVSWYQQTPGQGLQFLFEYFSETQRNKGNFPGRFSGRQFSNSRSEMNVSTLELGDSALYLCASLWTLQETQYFGPGTRLLVL.

The gene calls are TRBV15 and TRBJ2-5; D perhaps matches TRBD2 (6 bases). V dropped 1 base and J dropped 5 bases, with 20 bases sitting between them. This CDR3 is 17 amino acids long. Germline lookup yields CDR1 LNHNV and CDR2 YYDKDF (reference sequence). CDR3 in amino acids: CATSRGGVAEVGETQYF. In DNA form, the CDR3 reads TGTGCCACCAGCAGAGGTGGGGTAGCGGAGGTCGGGGAGACCCAGTACTTC.

This clonotype was recorded a few times. The gene calls are TRBV9 and TRBJ2-3; perhaps TRBD2 as D (5 bases). The CDR3 loop spans 15 amino acids. V lost 2 bases, J lost 6 bases, and 16 bases lay in between. Per the germline V gene, CDR1 is SGDLS and CDR2 is YYNGEE. The chain's CDR3 is CASSVDGGSYDTQYF. DNA of the CDR3: TGTGCCAGCAGCGTCGATGGCGGGTCATACGATACGCAGTATTTT.

The rearrangement links TRBV2 to TRBJ2-7; D is perhaps TRBD1 (5 bases). V lost 4 bases to trimming and J lost 0 bases, with 10 bases between them. This CDR3 is 14 amino acids long. In germline, CDR1 is SNHLY, CDR2 FYNNEI. The CDR3 region has the DNA TGTGCCAGCAGTGGACAGTCGGGCTCCTACGAGCAGTACTTC. It codes for CASSGQSGSYEQYF.

Remarks on this clonotype: An end of the junction differs from the germline gene, which may be a read error. This rearrangement joins TRBV7-2 to TRBJ2-7; 10 bases map to TRBD2. The CDR3 is 14 residues long. Germline V lookup: CDR1 SGHTA, CDR2 FQGNSA. The CDR3 region is CSIKTSGHPYEQYF. The CDR3 nucleotides read TGCAGCATCAAGACTAGCGGGCACCCCTACGAGCAGTACTTC.

This clonotype was counted a single time. The chain combines TRBV14 with TRBJ2-7; D possibly corresponds to TRBD2 (5 bases). V shed 11 bases and J shed 7 bases, with 18 bases lying between them. The CDR3 length is 12 residues. The germline V gene encodes CDR1 SGHDN and CDR2 FVKESK. In DNA form, the CDR3 reads TGTGCCTCCTCTCAGGCACGGGGTGAGCAGTACTTC. Translation gives CASSQARGEQYF. Filled out from reference TRBV14 and TRBJ2-7, the complete variable domain reads EAGVTQFPSHSVIEKGQTVTLRCDPISGHDNLYWYRRVMGKEIKFLLHFVKESKQDESGMPNNRFLAERTGGTYSTLKVQPAELEDSGVYFCASSQARGEQYFGPGTRLTVT.

J is TRBJ1-2 and V is TRBV6-5, with D unclear. CDR1 and CDR2 from the germline V gene are MNHEY and SVGAGI. The CDR3 has 15 amino acids. The germline V and J ends were trimmed by 0 bases and 3 bases, with 11 bases remaining between them. This chain's CDR3 is CASSYSLAGYYGYTF. The CDR3 DNA sequence: TGTGCCAGCAGTTACTCTCTCGCGGGCTACTATGGCTACACCTTC.

This clonotype was counted many times. V usage is TRBV20-1 and J usage is TRBJ2-5, with 8 bases fitting TRBD2. Trimming removed 5 bases from V and 0 bases from J; junction bases left unmatched: 2. CDR3 length equals 13 residues. Germline V gene data show CDR1 as DFQATT and CDR2 as SNEGSKA (reference sequence). CDR3 DNA: TGCAGTGCTCTAGCGGGTAACCAAGAGACCCAGTACTTC. It translates to CSALAGNQETQYF.

The chain recombines TRBV20-1 with TRBJ2-2, with a tentative D call TRBD2 (5 bases). Trimming shortened V by 6 bases and J by 3 bases, and 23 bases separated the two germline ends. This CDR3 region has 17 residues. From germline, CDR1 is DFQATT and CDR2 SNEGSKA (reference sequence). In DNA, the CDR3 is TGCAGTGCGGAGGACGGAGCTAACTATGGCTACACCGGGGAGCTGTTTTTT. Translated: CSAEDGANYGYTGELFF.

This chain connects TRBV29-1 to TRBJ1-1; a weak D match, TRBD1 (5 bases). The V end lost 3 bases, the J end lost 10 bases, and 24 bases lay between the germline ends. Germline V gives CDR1 SQVTM, CDR2 ANQGSEA. The CDR3 is 15 amino acids. The CDR3 region has the DNA TGCAGCGTTGAGCTCCCATGGTCGGCCGGGGGGAGAGCTTTCTTT. Translation: CSVELPWSAGGRAFF. The variable domain in full, with the rest retrieved from reference TRBV29-1 and TRBJ1-1, is SAVISQKPSRDICQRGTSLTIQCQVDSQVTMMFWYRQQPGQSLTLIATANQGSEATYESGFVIDKFPISRPNLTFSTLTVSNMSPEDSSIYLCSVELPWSAGGRAFFGQGTRLTVV.

This clonotype turned up a few times. The chain recombines TRBV10-3 with TRBJ2-7; 10 nucleotides agree with TRBD1. Trimming took 10 bases from V and 3 from J; bases not matched to a gene: 12. Germline CDR1 and CDR2: ENHRY and SYGVKD. The length of the CDR3 is 15 residues. The CDR3 region has the DNA TGTGCCAGCAGCCCTCTGACAGGGGGCATCTACGAGCAGTACTTC. Amino acids: CASSPLTGGIYEQYF.

This rearrangement joins TRBV24-1 to TRBJ2-5; 14 bases align to TRBD2. This CDR3 is built from 17 residues. Germline V gene lookup returns CDR1 KGHDR and CDR2 SFDVKD. The ends lost 3 bases at V and 1 base at J; junction bases unmatched: 3. The CDR3 protein is CATSDRGTSGSQETQYF. CDR3 DNA: TGTGCCACCAGTGATCGCGGGACTAGCGGGAGCCAAGAGACCCAGTACTTC.